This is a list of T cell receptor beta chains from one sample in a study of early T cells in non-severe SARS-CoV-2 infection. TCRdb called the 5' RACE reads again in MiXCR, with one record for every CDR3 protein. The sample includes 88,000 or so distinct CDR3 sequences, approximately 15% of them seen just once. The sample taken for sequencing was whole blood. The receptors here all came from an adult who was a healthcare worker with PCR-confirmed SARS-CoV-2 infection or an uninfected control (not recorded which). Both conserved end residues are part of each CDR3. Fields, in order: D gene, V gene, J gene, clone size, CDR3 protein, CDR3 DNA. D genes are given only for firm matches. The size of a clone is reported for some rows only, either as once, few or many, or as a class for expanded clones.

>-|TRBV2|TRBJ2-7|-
CVGGADGPEQYF
TGTGTCGGAGGGGCGGACGGGCCCGAGCAGTACTTC
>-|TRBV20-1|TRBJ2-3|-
CSASGAYTDTQYF
TGCAGTGCTAGCGGGGCATATACAGATACGCAGTATTTT
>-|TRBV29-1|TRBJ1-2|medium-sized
CSVDPGNYGYTF
TGCAGCGTTGATCCAGGCAACTATGGCTACACCTTC
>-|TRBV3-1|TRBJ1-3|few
CASSQVTHGNTIYF
TGTGCCAGCAGCCAAGTCACCCACGGAAACACCATATATTTT
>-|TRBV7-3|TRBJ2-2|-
CASGAAPSNTGELFF
TGTGCCAGCGGAGCAGCCCCCTCGAACACCGGGGAGCTGTTTTTT
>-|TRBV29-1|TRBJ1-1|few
CSVTGTPNTEAFF
TGCAGCGTTACCGGGACACCTAACACTGAAGCTTTCTTT
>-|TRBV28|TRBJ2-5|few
CASRVKDGKTQYF
TGTGCCAGCAGGGTCAAAGACGGAAAGACCCAGTACTTC
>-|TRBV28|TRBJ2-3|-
CASSHDVVTTDTQYF
TGTGCCAGCAGCCACGACGTGGTGACCACAGATACGCAGTATTTT
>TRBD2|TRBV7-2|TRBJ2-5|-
CASSIPLGRTETQYF
TGTGCCAGCAGCATTCCTCTCGGGAGGACAGAGACCCAGTACTTC
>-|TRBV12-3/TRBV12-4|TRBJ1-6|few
CASANFGASPLHF
TGTGCCAGCGCCAATTTTGGTGCTTCACCCCTCCACTTT
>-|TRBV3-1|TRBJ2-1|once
CASSQDRSSGEQFF
TGTGCCAGCAGCCAAGATCGTAGCTCTGGGGAGCAGTTCTTC
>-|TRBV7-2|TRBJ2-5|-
CASSLVGRPEETQYF
TGTGCCAGCAGCTTAGTGGGTAGACCTGAAGAGACCCAGTACTTC
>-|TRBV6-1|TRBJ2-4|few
CASSEGWVSLAKNIQYF
TGTGCCAGCAGTGAAGGTTGGGTCTCACTAGCCAAAAACATTCAGTACTTC
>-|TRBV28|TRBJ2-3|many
CASSGSRSAQYF
TGTGCCAGCTCAGGGAGTCGGTCCGCGCAGTATTTT
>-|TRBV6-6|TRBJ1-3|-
CASSSRQAVGTIYF
TGTGCCAGCAGTAGCCGACAGGCGGTTGGCACCATATATTTT
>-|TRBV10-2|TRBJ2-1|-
CASKTSGSPYNEQFF
TGCGCCAGCAAAACTTCCGGGAGCCCCTACAATGAGCAGTTCTTC
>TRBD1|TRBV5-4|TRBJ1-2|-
CASSFEGQGNYGYTF
TGTGCCAGCAGCTTCGAGGGACAGGGGAACTATGGCTACACCTTC
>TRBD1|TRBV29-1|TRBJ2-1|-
CSVVGDSHEQFF
TGCAGCGTTGTAGGGGACAGCCATGAGCAGTTCTTC
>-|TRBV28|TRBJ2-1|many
CASSFWGNEQFF
TGTGCCAGCAGCTTCTGGGGAAATGAGCAGTTCTTC
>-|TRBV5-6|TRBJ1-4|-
CASSQRGPLNGKLFF
TGTGCCAGCAGCCAGAGGGGACCGCTAAATGGAAAACTGTTTTTT
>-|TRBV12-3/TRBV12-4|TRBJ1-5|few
CASSSGHQPQHF
TGTGCCAGCAGCTCAGGGCATCAGCCCCAGCATTTT
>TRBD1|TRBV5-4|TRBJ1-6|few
CASSSQGSPLHF
TGTGCCAGCAGCTCACAGGGGTCACCCCTCCACTTT
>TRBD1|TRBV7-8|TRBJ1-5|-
CASSHQNGQGIQPQHF
TGTGCCAGCAGCCACCAGAACGGACAGGGGATTCAGCCCCAGCATTTT
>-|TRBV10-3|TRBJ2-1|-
CAISESSTYNEQFF
TGTGCCATCAGTGAGTCGTCGACTTACAATGAGCAGTTCTTC
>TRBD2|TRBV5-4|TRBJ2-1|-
CASSWRLARVGSNEQFF
TGTGCCAGCAGCTGGAGACTAGCGCGGGTTGGGAGCAATGAGCAGTTCTTC
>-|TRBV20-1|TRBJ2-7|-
CSARSDPYEQYF
TGCAGTGCTAGAAGCGACCCCTACGAGCAGTACTTC
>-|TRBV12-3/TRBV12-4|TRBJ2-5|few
CASSYRPRVSETQYF
TGTGCCAGCAGTTACCGCCCAAGGGTCTCCGAGACCCAGTACTTC
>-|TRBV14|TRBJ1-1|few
CASSPVGGSNTEAFF
TGTGCCAGCAGCCCCGTGGGGGGATCGAACACTGAAGCTTTCTTT
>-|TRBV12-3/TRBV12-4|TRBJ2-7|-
CASSFMSQSGEQYF
TGTGCCAGCAGTTTTATGTCTCAATCGGGGGAGCAGTACTTC
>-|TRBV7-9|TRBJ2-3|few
CASSPGPPGLTTDTQYF
TGTGCCAGCAGCCCGGGTCCTCCGGGCCTAACCACAGATACGCAGTATTTT
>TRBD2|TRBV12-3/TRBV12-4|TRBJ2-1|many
CASREGLAYNEQFF
TGTGCCAGCAGGGAGGGACTAGCCTACAATGAGCAGTTCTTC
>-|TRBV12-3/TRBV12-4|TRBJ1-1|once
CASCGRSNTEAFF
TGTGCCAGTTGCGGGCGGTCGAACACTGAAGCTTTCTTT
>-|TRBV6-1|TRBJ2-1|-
CASKPGRNEQFF
TGTGCCAGCAAGCCCGGGAGAAATGAGCAGTTCTTC
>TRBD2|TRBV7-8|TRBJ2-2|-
CASSSGLVVFANTGELFF
TGTGCCAGCAGCAGCGGACTAGTAGTTTTCGCGAACACCGGGGAGCTGTTTTTT
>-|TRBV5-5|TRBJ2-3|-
CASSLDKDTQYF
TGTGCCAGCAGCTTGGATAAAGATACGCAGTATTTT
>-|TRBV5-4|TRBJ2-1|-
CASSSIGLGDEQFF
TGTGCCAGCAGCTCTATTGGTCTCGGGGATGAGCAGTTCTTC
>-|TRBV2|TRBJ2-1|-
CASSPGTSFNEQFF
TGTGCCAGCTCGCCCGGGACTTCGTTCAATGAGCAGTTCTTC
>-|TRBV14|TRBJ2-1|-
CASSHRTSYNEQFF
TGTGCCAGCAGCCACCGGACCAGTTATAATGAGCAGTTCTTC
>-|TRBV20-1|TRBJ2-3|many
CSADPPGRRATDTQYF
TGCAGTGCTGACCCTCCAGGGAGGAGGGCCACAGATACGCAGTATTTT
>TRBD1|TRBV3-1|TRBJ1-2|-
CASSFGQGSYGYTF
TGTGCCAGCAGCTTTGGACAGGGGAGCTATGGCTACACCTTC
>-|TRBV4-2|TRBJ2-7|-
CASSPRGTNSYEQYF
TGTGCCAGCAGCCCGAGGGGGACTAACTCCTACGAGCAGTACTTC
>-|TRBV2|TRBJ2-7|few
CASSEADEQYF
TGTGCCAGCAGTGAAGCTGACGAGCAGTACTTC
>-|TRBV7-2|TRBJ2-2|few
CASSLDVAGGRELFF
TGTGCCAGCAGCTTAGACGTCGCAGGGGGGAGGGAGCTGTTTTTT
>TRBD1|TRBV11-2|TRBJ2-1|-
CASSQDRGSYNEQFF
TGTGCCAGCAGCCAAGACAGGGGTTCCTACAATGAGCAGTTCTTC
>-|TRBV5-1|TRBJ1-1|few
CASSLYRNLNTEAFF
TGCGCCAGCAGCTTATACAGGAATCTTAACACTGAAGCTTTCTTT
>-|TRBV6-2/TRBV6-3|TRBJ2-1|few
CASSQRPINEQFF
TGTGCCAGCAGCCAAAGACCCATCAATGAGCAGTTCTTC
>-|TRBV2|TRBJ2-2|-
CASLSRPNTGELFF
TGTGCCAGCCTCTCTAGACCGAACACCGGGGAGCTGTTTTTT
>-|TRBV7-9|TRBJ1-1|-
CASSLMTEDSEAFF
TGTGCCAGCAGCTTAATGACAGAGGACAGTGAAGCTTTCTTT
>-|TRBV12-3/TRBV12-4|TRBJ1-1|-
CASSEGVEAFF
TGTGCCAGCAGCGAAGGGGTTGAAGCTTTCTTT
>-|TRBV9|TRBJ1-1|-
CASSVEFGTEAFF
TGTGCCAGCAGCGTAGAATTCGGGACTGAAGCTTTCTTT
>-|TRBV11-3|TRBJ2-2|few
CASSYGGTNTGELFF
TGTGCCAGCAGCTACGGGGGGACAAACACCGGGGAGCTGTTTTTT